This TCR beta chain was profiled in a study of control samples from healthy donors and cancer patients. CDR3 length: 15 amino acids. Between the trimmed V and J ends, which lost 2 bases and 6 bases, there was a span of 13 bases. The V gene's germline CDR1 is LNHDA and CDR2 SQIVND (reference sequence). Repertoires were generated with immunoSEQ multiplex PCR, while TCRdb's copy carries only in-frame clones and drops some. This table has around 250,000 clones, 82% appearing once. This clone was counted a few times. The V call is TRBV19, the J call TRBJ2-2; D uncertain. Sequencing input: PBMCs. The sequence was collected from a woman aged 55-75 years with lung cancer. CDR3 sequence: CASSIIGWKAGELFF. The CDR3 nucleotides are TGTGCCAGTAGTATAATAGGGTGGAAGGCCGGGGAGCTGTTTTTT.